Following are 5 T cell receptor beta chains from one sample sequenced in a study of shared clonotypes between healthy human individuals. Repertoires were generated with immunoSEQ multiplex PCR, while TCRdb's copy carries only in-frame clones and drops some. Among some 470,000 clones listed, about 79% were seen once. Input material: PBMCs. Every receptor here comes from a middle-aged woman in good health. Some clones in this sample may be carry-over from other donors' samples.

This clone was counted once. The CDR3 region is CASSPLGLNGAFF. CDR3 bases: TGTGCCAGCAGCCCACTTGGCCTAAACGGAGCTTTCTTT. The chain joins TRBV28 to TRBJ1-1; D is unresolved. The CDR3 consists of 13 residues. The V end was cut by 6 bases, the J end by 10 bases, with 18 bases between. Germline CDR1 reads MDHEN; CDR2 reads SYDVKM.

This clone has just a few counts. This sequence joins TRBV29-1 and TRBJ1-2; no clear D. Germline V gives CDR1 SQVTM, CDR2 ANQGSEA. Trimming took 4 bases from V and 4 from J, leaving 7 bases between them. The CDR3 totals 11 residues. CDR3 coding DNA: TGCAGCGTTGCACAGATCTATGGCTACACCTTC. Its protein product is CSVAQIYGYTF.

The chain links TRBV10-3 to TRBJ1-1; D is unresolved. Germline V gives CDR1 ENHRY, CDR2 SYGVKD. This CDR3 spans 13 amino acids. The ends were cut back, 8 bases at V and 2 bases at J, with 12 bases in the middle. The CDR3 region has the DNA TGTGCCATCTCAGGAAGAGATAACACTGAAGCTTTCTTT. Protein: CAISGRDNTEAFF.

The chain couples TRBV7-2 to TRBJ2-1; D is tentatively TRBD1 or TRBD2 (5 bases each). The CDR3 extends over 17 amino acids. In germline, CDR1 is SGHTA, CDR2 FQGNSA. With 5 bases removed from V and 6 bases from J, the gap between germline ends came to 23 bases. The CDR3 is CASSTRAGTSRGNEQFF. CDR3 in DNA: TGTGCCAGCAGCACCAGAGCCGGGACCTCGAGGGGCAATGAGCAGTTCTTC.

The rearrangement links TRBV4-1 to TRBJ2-3; 9 nucleotides line up with TRBD2. The J segment lost 4 bases and the V segment lost 4 bases, leaving 6 bases of the junction unmatched. Germline CDR1 reads MGHRA; CDR2 reads YSYEKL. This CDR3 spans 15 amino acids. Here the CDR3 DNA reads TGCGCCAGCAGCCGGCGGGAGGGCCTCGCAGATACGCAGTATTTT. It specifies CASSRREGLADTQYF.